These 16 T cell receptor beta chains came from one sample sequenced in a study of glioma-infiltrating T cells. TCR alpha and beta CDR3 regions were amplified from RNA using iRepertoire nested multiplex PCR. TCRdb reprocessed the multiplex PCR reads with MiXCR, giving one entry per CDR3 protein. Here the sample spans 150,000 to 200,000 distinct CDR3 sequences, approximately 30% being singletons. The sequencing input was glioma tissue, nonneoplastic brain tissue, or PBMCs (not recorded which). The receptors here all came from a human donor with low-grade glioma or glioblastoma, undergoing nonglioma brain surgery, or in good health (not recorded which).

This clonotype has a count of ten or more. The chain is built from TRBV7-2 and TRBJ2-7; the match to TRBD2 covers 11 bases. Germline V gene sequence: CDR1 SGHTA, CDR2 FQGNSA. V shed 4 bases, J shed 4 bases, and the junction held 0 bases outside the gene matches. This CDR3 contains 13 residues. The chain's CDR3 is CASSSSGRYEQYF. CDR3 sequence (DNA): TGTGCCAGCAGCTCTAGCGGGAGGTACGAGCAGTACTTC.

This clonotype was seen at least ten times. V usage is TRBV4-1 and J usage is TRBJ2-1; 10 bases are shared with TRBD1. With 4 bases clipped from V and 4 bases from J, the junction kept 16 bases outside the gene matches. There are 19 residues in the CDR3. The germline gives CDR1 MGHRA, CDR2 YSYEKL. CDR3 region: CASSLSGTGELAAYNEQFF. CDR3 DNA sequence: TGCGCCAGCAGCCTGTCCGGGACAGGGGAACTAGCGGCTTACAATGAGCAGTTCTTC.

With regard to this clonotype: At one of its ends the junction is not consistent with the germline gene, which may arise from a read error. The rearrangement links TRBV7-6 to TRBJ2-3; a weak D match, TRBD1 (6 bases). CDR1 is SGHVS, CDR2 FNYEAQ, per germline. CDR3 length: 15 residues. CDR3 nucleotide sequence: TGTGCCAGCAGCCCCACCGGGACAAGCGGAGATACGAAGTATTTT. As protein: CASSPTGTSGDTKYF.

This clonotype was seen many times. The V call is TRBV20-1, the J call TRBJ2-3, with a possible D match to TRBD2 (6 bases). This CDR3 spans 17 amino acids. V lost 1 base, J lost 0 bases, and 17 bases lay in between. Germline V gene lookup returns CDR1 DFQATT and CDR2 SNEGSKA (reference sequence). CDR3 protein: CSARGDPVADSTDTQYF. The DNA for the CDR3 is TGCAGTGCTAGAGGAGACCCGGTAGCGGATAGCACAGATACGCAGTATTTT.

This clonotype was detected many times. The genes are TRBV27 and TRBJ2-1; 10 bases align to TRBD2. Germline lookup yields CDR1 MNHEY and CDR2 SMNVEV (reference sequence). J gave up 4 bases and V 5 bases, and 5 bases lay outside the gene matches. The CDR3 length is 15 residues. DNA for the CDR3: TGTGCCAGCAGTCCTAGCGGGAGTCCGTACAATGAGCAGTTCTTC. This encodes CASSPSGSPYNEQFF.

The gene calls are TRBV20-1 and TRBJ2-7, with 16 bases identical to TRBD2. Germline V lookup: CDR1 DFQATT, CDR2 SNEGSKA (reference sequence). The CDR3 has 13 amino acids. The CDR3 coding sequence is TGCAGGGGACTAGCGGGAGGGCCTAGCGAGCAGTACTTC. The encoded protein is CRGLAGGPSEQYF.

This clonotype was seen at least ten times. This sequence joins TRBV6-1 and TRBJ2-7; D perhaps matches TRBD1 (6 bases). This CDR3 has 15 amino acids. V was clipped by 3 bases and J by 2 bases, with 14 bases between them. CDR1 and CDR2 from the germline V gene are MNHNS and SASEGT. CDR3 amino acids: CASSDPTGPPYEQYF. The CDR3 coding sequence is TGTGCCAGCAGTGACCCGACAGGACCCCCCTACGAGCAGTACTTC.

There are many counts of this clonotype. This CDR3 is CSCAGGDQETQYF. The CDR3 coding sequence is TGCAGCTGCGCCGGGGGAGACCAAGAGACCCAGTACTTC. The chain has TRBV29-1 and TRBJ2-5; a possible D gene is TRBD2 (6 bases). Germline V gene data show CDR1 as SQVTM and CDR2 as ANQGSEA. This CDR3 spans 13 amino acids. The V gene lost 8 bases and the J gene lost 0 bases, with 13 bases spanning the gap.

In regard to this clonotype: A single base separates this from a much larger clone, so it may be a read error. The chain uses TRBV7-2 and TRBJ2-5, with D maybe TRBD2 (6 bases). V lost 1 base to trimming and J lost 2 bases, with 11 bases between them. The CDR3 runs to 15 residues. The V gene's germline CDR1 is SGHTA and CDR2 FQGNSA. The CDR3: CTSSLDRSGQETQYF. DNA of the CDR3: TGTACCAGCAGCTTAGACCGGAGCGGGCAAGAGACCCAGTACTTC.

In this sample, this clonotype turned up many times. The rearrangement joins TRBV3-1 to TRBJ2-1; TRBD2 agrees at 8 bases. After removal of 4 bases from V and 7 bases from J, the junction contained 9 bases not matched to a gene. CDR1 is LGHDT, CDR2 YNNKEL, per germline (reference sequence). This CDR3 comprises 15 residues. CDR3 bases: TGTGCCAGCAGCCCCGGGGGGGGGGAGAGGAATGAGCAGTTCTTC. Translating it yields CASSPGGGERNEQFF.

This clonotype has at least ten counts. The chain recombines TRBV27 with TRBJ2-7; either TRBD1 or TRBD2 may supply D (5 bases each). Germline CDR1 reads MNHEY; CDR2 reads SMNVEV (reference sequence). The length of the CDR3 is 13 residues. V was clipped by 3 bases and J by 7 bases, with 13 bases between them. The CDR3 sequence: CASSLGDMGEQYF. In nucleotides, the CDR3 is TGTGCCAGCAGTTTGGGGGATATGGGTGAGCAGTACTTC.

The sample holds a few counts of this clonotype. The chain employs TRBV7-8 and TRBJ2-2; the D gene is possibly TRBD2 (5 bases). Trimming removed 0 bases from V and 7 bases from J, with 12 bases in between. The germline V gene has CDR1 SGHVS and CDR2 FQNEAQ. The CDR3 totals 15 residues. CDR3 sequence reads: CASSLAGVGGGELFF. The CDR3 region has the DNA TGTGCCAGCAGCTTAGCGGGAGTCGGTGGCGGGGAGCTGTTTTTT.

In this sample, this clonotype turned up a few times. The V gene is TRBV28, the J gene TRBJ2-7; TRBD2 is a possible D gene (6 bases). Trimming stripped 2 bases from V and 0 bases from J, with 11 bases between. This CDR3 comprises 15 residues. Germline V CDR1 and CDR2: MDHEN, SYDVKM. CDR3 amino acids: CASSLPGLDSYEQYF. CDR3 coding DNA: TGTGCCAGCAGTTTACCGGGACTGGACTCCTACGAGCAGTACTTC.

This clonotype has only one observation. The V call is TRBV5-1, the J call TRBJ2-1; D gene unclear. With 9 bases removed from V and 4 bases from J, the gap between germline ends came to 17 bases. This CDR3 spans 14 amino acids. Germline values: CDR1 SGHRS, CDR2 YFSETQ. The CDR3 nucleotides are TGCGCCACCGACCTAGTGGGCAGTTACAATGAGCAGTTCTTC. Translating it yields CATDLVGSYNEQFF.

This chain uses TRBV20-1 with TRBJ2-3; TRBD2 matches 10 bases. The junction had 4 bases not matched to a gene; V was cut back by 6 bases and J by 1 base. In germline, CDR1 is DFQATT, CDR2 SNEGSKA (reference sequence). This CDR3 contains 14 residues. The CDR3 DNA is TGCAGTGCCACCCTAGCGGGGGGCACAGATACGCAGTATTTT. This codes for CSATLAGGTDTQYF.

This clonotype was seen more than once but under ten times. The rearrangement joins TRBV5-1 to TRBJ1-1, with 7 bases aligning to TRBD1. J gave up 0 bases and V 4 bases, and 6 bases lay outside the gene matches. The CDR3 is made up of 15 amino acids. Germline V lookup: CDR1 SGHRS, CDR2 YFSETQ. The CDR3 region has the DNA TGCGCCAGCAGCCTCCAGACAGGGATGAACACTGAAGCTTTCTTT. This gives the protein CASSLQTGMNTEAFF.